This TCR beta chain was documented in a study of response to subunit inactivated influenza vaccine. TCRdb analysed the RT-PCR reads with MiXCR anew, one entry per CDR3 protein. Of some 640,000 distinct CDR3 sequences in the sample, about 15% were seen once. Between the trimmed V and J ends, which lost 0 bases and 4 bases, there was a span of 12 bases. Germline values: CDR1 LGHNA, CDR2 YSLEER. The CDR3 is made up of 15 amino acids. This clonotype has just a few counts. The TCR sequence derives from a man aged 45-65 years who received an inactivated influenza vaccine. J is TRBJ1-1 and V is TRBV4-3; possible D gene TRBD1, 5 bases. The input for sequencing was PBMCs from blood, taken 14 to 15 days before vaccination. The chain's CDR3 is CASSQDMAGTTEAFF. CDR3 DNA: TGCGCCAGCAGCCAAGATATGGCAGGGACCACTGAAGCTTTCTTT.